These 20 T cell receptor beta chains came from one sample sequenced in a study of CD8 T cells in Susac syndrome. Reverse transcription of roughly 0.45 to 1 ug RNA was performed with random hexamers. Each CDR3 protein gets one entry after TCRdb re-called the immunoSEQ multiplex PCR reads with MiXCR. In the table there are about 130,000 distinct CDR3 sequences, just under 95% of which are singletons. The sequencing sample was made of CD8+ T cells from PBMCs. All receptors derive from a human donor with Susac syndrome.

The V gene is TRBV28, the J gene TRBJ2-1; D is undetermined. Germline-derived CDR1 and CDR2 are MDHEN and SYDVKM. This CDR3 comprises 13 residues. Trimming stripped 2 bases from V and 5 bases from J, with 7 bases between. The CDR3 DNA sequence: TGTGCCAGCAGTTTAGGAGCCGACAATGAGCAGTTCTTC. Residues: CASSLGADNEQFF.

The chain recombines TRBV12-3 or TRBV12-4 with TRBJ1-1; 7 nucleotides line up with TRBD1. This CDR3 has 13 amino acids. V lost 2 bases, J lost 10 bases, and 7 bases stayed unmatched. The CDR3 DNA reads TGTGCCAGCAGTTTACTCCAGGGGGAGGGAGCTTTCTTT. Translation gives CASSLLQGEGAFF.

This clonotype appeared once. V usage is TRBV13 and J usage is TRBJ2-5, with a tentative D call TRBD2 (6 bases). CDR1 is PRHDT, CDR2 FYEKMQ, per germline (reference sequence). This CDR3 is built from 15 residues. V was cut by 7 bases and J by 1 base, with 16 bases left in between. CDR3: CASTHMAGTQETQYF. The CDR3 region has the DNA TGTGCCAGCACCCATATGGCGGGAACCCAAGAGACCCAGTACTTC.

This chain links TRBV5-1 with TRBJ1-1; D is undetermined. Germline assignment: CDR1 SGHRS and CDR2 YFSETQ. V lost 1 base, J lost 0 bases, and 7 bases lay in between. This CDR3 spans 14 amino acids. The CDR3 spells CASSLPQLNTEAFF. The CDR3 DNA follows: TGCGCCAGCAGCTTGCCACAGCTGAACACTGAAGCTTTCTTT.

CDR3 in amino acids: CAWTAPGEAFF. CDR3 in DNA: TGTGCCTGGACGGCCCCGGGTGAAGCTTTCTTT. The V call is TRBV30, the J call TRBJ1-1; D remains unclear. Deletions cut 4 bases from V and 7 bases from J, with 10 bases between. This CDR3 is built from 11 residues. Germline CDR1 GTSNPN, CDR2 SVGIG (reference sequence).

The rearrangement joins TRBV12-3 or TRBV12-4 to TRBJ2-5, with D perhaps being TRBD1 or TRBD2 (6 bases each). The CDR3 totals 16 residues. Trimming took 3 bases from V and 5 from J, leaving 19 bases between them. In DNA, the CDR3 is TGTGCCAGCAGTTTGGGGGGCATGGGCAGGGACGAGACCCAGTACTTC. Amino acid sequence: CASSLGGMGRDETQYF.

The chain is built from TRBV12-3 or TRBV12-4 and TRBJ1-4; D not certain. The CDR3 is 14 amino acids. V lost 8 bases to trimming and J lost 1 base, with 11 bases between them. CDR3 nucleotide sequence: TGTGCCAGCGCTGCTCCGGGAACTAATGAAAAACTGTTTTTT. It is translated as CASAAPGTNEKLFF.

The rearrangement links TRBV13 to TRBJ1-2, with 7 positions matching TRBD1. This CDR3 spans 14 amino acids. The germline V gene has CDR1 PRHDT and CDR2 FYEKMQ (reference sequence). The ends lost 5 bases at V and 8 bases at J; junction bases unmatched: 11. The CDR3 bases are TGTGCCAGCAGCCCAGAAGAAGACAGGGTAGGCTACACCTTC. Translated: CASSPEEDRVGYTF.

The CDR3 DNA follows: TGTGCCACCAGTGATTTTGCTAGCGGGGCCAACTCCTACAATGAGCAGTTCTTC. Protein product: CATSDFASGANSYNEQFF. The chain links TRBV24-1 to TRBJ2-1; 9 bases align to TRBD2. The length of the CDR3 is 18 residues. CDR1 is KGHDR, CDR2 SFDVKD, per germline. The ends lost 1 base at V and 0 bases at J; junction bases unmatched: 6.

This chain connects TRBV7-3 to TRBJ2-4; D possibly corresponds to TRBD2 (6 bases). Germline V gene sequence: CDR1 SGHTA, CDR2 FQGTGA. The CDR3 runs to 17 residues. V lost 2 bases to trimming and J lost 9 bases, with 23 bases between them. The CDR3 DNA reads TGTGCCAGCAGCTTAGGCCCCCCGGTGCGGGATAACGGCATTCAGTACTTC. Translating it yields CASSLGPPVRDNGIQYF.

The chain uses TRBV4-1 and TRBJ2-1; the match to TRBD2 covers 14 bases. With V trimmed by 1 base and J by 8 bases, 4 bases remained unmatched. Looked up from germline, CDR1 is MGHRA and CDR2 is YSYEKL. The CDR3 contains 16 residues. The CDR3 bases are TGCGCCAGCAGCCAAGTGGGACTAGCGGGAGATGATGAGCAGTTCTTC. As protein: CASSQVGLAGDDEQFF.

This chain uses TRBV12-5 with TRBJ1-2, with 10 positions matching TRBD1. Losses at the gene ends were 3 bases for V and 5 bases for J; bases not matched to a gene: 6. The CDR3 has 15 amino acids. Germline V gene lookup returns CDR1 LGHNT and CDR2 FRNRAP. CDR3 DNA sequence: TGTGCTAGTGGTTTTGCGGGACAGGGGAGTTATGGCTACACCTTC. This translates into CASGFAGQGSYGYTF.

The chain links TRBV20-1 to TRBJ2-1; a weak D match, TRBD2 (6 bases). V lost 0 bases, J lost 1 base, and 16 bases lay in between. The CDR3 loop spans 17 amino acids. The germline CDR1 and CDR2 sequences are DFQATT and SNEGSKA (reference sequence). The CDR3 loop is CSARDQLALGSYNEQFF. The CDR3 coding sequence is TGCAGTGCTAGAGATCAACTAGCCTTGGGTTCCTACAATGAGCAGTTCTTC.

The J gene is TRBJ1-5, the V gene TRBV7-9; the D gene is possibly TRBD1 (5 bases). The germline V and J ends were trimmed by 6 bases and 4 bases, with 16 bases remaining between them. CDR1 and CDR2 (germline): SEHNR, FQNEAQ (reference sequence). This CDR3 comprises 15 residues. CDR3 coding DNA: TGTGCCAGCAGTAGGGGAGAAAACGTGAATCAGCCCCAGCATTTT. Its translation is CASSRGENVNQPQHF.

Written as DNA, the CDR3 is TGTGCCAGCAGTTTCTCCGGGACCGAGGTGCAGTACTTC. This sequence encodes CASSFSGTEVQYF. This chain joins TRBV27 and TRBJ2-7; D might be TRBD1 or TRBD2, each matching 5 bases. V dropped 3 bases and J dropped 9 bases, with 15 bases sitting between them. CDR3 size: 13 residues. Germline V lookup: CDR1 MNHEY, CDR2 SMNVEV (reference sequence).

This rearrangement joins TRBV12-3 or TRBV12-4 to TRBJ2-3; no firm D call. With 6 bases removed from V and 2 bases from J, the gap between germline ends came to 15 bases. The length of the CDR3 is 15 residues. In nucleotides, the CDR3 is TGTGCCAGCAGAGTCCTGGGCGACCCCACAGATACGCAGTATTTT. Protein sequence: CASRVLGDPTDTQYF.

The chain joins TRBV13 to TRBJ1-1, with D unresolved. From germline, CDR1 is PRHDT and CDR2 FYEKMQ (reference sequence). This CDR3 comprises 14 residues. Trimming removed 2 bases from V and 0 bases from J, with 7 bases in between. The CDR3 loop is CASSLSFMNTEAFF. For the CDR3, the DNA is TGTGCCAGCAGCTTAAGCTTCATGAACACTGAAGCTTTCTTT.

The chain's CDR3 is CSAREETGSGGYTF. The CDR3 nucleotides read TGCAGTGCTAGAGAGGAGACAGGGTCAGGGGGCTACACCTTC. The gene calls are TRBV20-1 and TRBJ1-2, with 7 bases that match TRBD1. This CDR3 contains 14 residues. Germline CDR1 reads DFQATT; CDR2 reads SNEGSKA (reference sequence). V was clipped by 0 bases and J by 8 bases; unmatched bases: 9.

V and J are TRBV25-1 and TRBJ1-2; TRBD1 might be the D (5 bases). Trimming pared 0 bases from V and 2 bases from J, leaving 13 bases between. The germline V gene encodes CDR1 MGHDK and CDR2 SYGVNS. CDR3 size: 16 residues. The CDR3: CASSEYTPGRNYGYTF. The DNA of the CDR3 is TGTGCCAGCAGTGAATACACCCCAGGGCGAAACTATGGCTACACCTTC.

Written as DNA, the CDR3 is TGCAGTGCTACCTTAGGGGAGAGGGGCACTGAAGCTTTCTTT. Amino acid sequence: CSATLGERGTEAFF. The chain is built from TRBV20-1 and TRBJ1-1, with D tentatively TRBD1 (5 bases). V dropped 4 bases and J dropped 4 bases, with 16 bases sitting between them. The CDR3 is made up of 14 amino acids. The germline V gene encodes CDR1 DFQATT and CDR2 SNEGSKA (reference sequence).